This T cell receptor beta chain was found in a study of blood T cell repertoires in COVID-19. Study as a whole: The cDNA or gDNA used as material had been derived from T cells, B-cell-depleted T cells, or PBMCs.

Per the authors' pipeline: Nucleated cell counts were estimated from reference gene primer amplification. Repertoires were generated with immunoSEQ multiplex PCR, while TCRdb's copy carries only in-frame clones and drops some. That table gives V, J and clone size, and the DNA gave D and trimming. The profile shows some 45,000 clones, around 90% of them singletons. Germline CDR1 LGHNA, CDR2 YSLEER. This CDR3 is built from 15 residues. Losses at the gene ends were 4 bases for V and 8 bases for J; bases not matched to a gene: 9. The sequence was collected from a man in his sixties with active COVID-19. This chain links TRBV4-3 with TRBJ1-4, with 8 bases fitting TRBD1. Sequenced input: peripheral blood. CDR3 sequence reads: CASSPDRGGEEKLFF. The CDR3 nucleotides read TGCGCCAGCAGCCCCGACAGGGGAGGTGAAGAAAAACTGTTTTTT.